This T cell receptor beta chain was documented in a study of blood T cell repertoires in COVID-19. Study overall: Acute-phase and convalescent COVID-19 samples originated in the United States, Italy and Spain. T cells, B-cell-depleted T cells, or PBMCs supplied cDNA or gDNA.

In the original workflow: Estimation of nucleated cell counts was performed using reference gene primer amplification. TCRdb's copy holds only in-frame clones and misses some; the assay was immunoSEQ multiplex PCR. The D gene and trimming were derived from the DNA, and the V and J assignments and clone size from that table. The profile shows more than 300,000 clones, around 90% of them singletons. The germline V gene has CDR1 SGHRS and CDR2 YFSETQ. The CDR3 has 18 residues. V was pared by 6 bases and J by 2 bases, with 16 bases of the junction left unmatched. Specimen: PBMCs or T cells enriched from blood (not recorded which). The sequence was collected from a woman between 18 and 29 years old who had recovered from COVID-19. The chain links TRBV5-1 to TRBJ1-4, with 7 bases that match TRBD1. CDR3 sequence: CASTLERIQGITNEKLFF. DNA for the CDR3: TGCGCCAGCACCTTAGAGAGGATACAGGGGATTACTAATGAAAAACTGTTTTTT. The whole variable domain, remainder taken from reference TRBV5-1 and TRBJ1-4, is KAGVTQTPRYLIKTRGQQVTLSCSPISGHRSVSWYQQTPGQGLQFLFEYFSETQRNKGNFPGRFSGRQFSNSRSEMNVSTLELGDSALYLCASTLERIQGITNEKLFFGSGTQLSVL.